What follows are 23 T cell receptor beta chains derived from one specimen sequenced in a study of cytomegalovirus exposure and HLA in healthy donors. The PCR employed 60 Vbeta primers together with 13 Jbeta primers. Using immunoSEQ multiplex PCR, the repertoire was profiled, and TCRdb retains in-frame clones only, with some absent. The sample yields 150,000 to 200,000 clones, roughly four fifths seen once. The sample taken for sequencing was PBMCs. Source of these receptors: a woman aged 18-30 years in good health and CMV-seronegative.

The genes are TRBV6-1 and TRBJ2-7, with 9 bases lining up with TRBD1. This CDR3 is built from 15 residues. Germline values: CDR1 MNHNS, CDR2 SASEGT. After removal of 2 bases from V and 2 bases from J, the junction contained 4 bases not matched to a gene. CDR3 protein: CASSEWTGAPYEQYF. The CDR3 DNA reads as TGTGCCAGCAGTGAATGGACAGGGGCTCCCTACGAGCAGTACTTC.

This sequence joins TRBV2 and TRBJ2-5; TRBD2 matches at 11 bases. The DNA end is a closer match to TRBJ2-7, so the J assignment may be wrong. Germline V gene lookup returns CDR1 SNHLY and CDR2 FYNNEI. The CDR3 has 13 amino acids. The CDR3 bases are TGTGCCAGTGCGACTAGCGGGGTGTACGAGCAGTACTTC. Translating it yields CASATSGVYEQYF.

The CDR3 coding sequence is TGTGCCAGCAGCAGGACCGGTTTGACTAGCGGGGGAAGCTCCTACAATGAGCAGTTCTTC. This codes for CASSRTGLTSGGSSYNEQFF. The rearrangement links TRBV6-4 to TRBJ2-1; 12 bases are a match to TRBD2. This CDR3 contains 20 residues. Germline V gene data show CDR1 as MRHNA and CDR2 as SNTAGT. Germline trimming cut 6 bases from V and 0 bases from J; bases unmatched to any gene: 15.

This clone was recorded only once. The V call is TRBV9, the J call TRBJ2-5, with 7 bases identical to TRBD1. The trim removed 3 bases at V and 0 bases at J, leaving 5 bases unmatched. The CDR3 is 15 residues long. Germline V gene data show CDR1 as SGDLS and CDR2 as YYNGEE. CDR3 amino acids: CASSAATGYQETQYF. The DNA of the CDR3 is TGTGCCAGCAGCGCCGCGACAGGGTACCAAGAGACCCAGTACTTC.

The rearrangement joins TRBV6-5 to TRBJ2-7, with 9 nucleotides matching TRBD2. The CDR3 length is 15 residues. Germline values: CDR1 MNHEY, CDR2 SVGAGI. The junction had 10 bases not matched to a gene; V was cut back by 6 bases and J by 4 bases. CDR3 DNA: TGTGCCAGCAGGCCACTTCCTAGCGGGGCGTACGAGCAGTACTTC. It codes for CASRPLPSGAYEQYF.

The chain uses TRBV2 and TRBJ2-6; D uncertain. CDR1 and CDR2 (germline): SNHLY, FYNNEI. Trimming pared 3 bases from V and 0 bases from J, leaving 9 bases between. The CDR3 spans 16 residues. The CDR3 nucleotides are TGTGCCAGCAGTGATGGTTTCAGCTCTGGGGCCAACGTCCTGACTTTC. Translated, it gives CASSDGFSSGANVLTF.

DNA for the CDR3: TGCGCCAGCAGTGAGCAACTATGGGGAGCTAGTCGCACAGATACGCAGTATTTT. It encodes CASSEQLWGASRTDTQYF. The chain joins TRBV10-2 to TRBJ2-3, with D tentatively TRBD2 (5 bases). The CDR3 length is 18 residues. The germline gives CDR1 WSHSY, CDR2 SAAADI. Trimming stripped 2 bases from V and 1 base from J, with 19 bases between.

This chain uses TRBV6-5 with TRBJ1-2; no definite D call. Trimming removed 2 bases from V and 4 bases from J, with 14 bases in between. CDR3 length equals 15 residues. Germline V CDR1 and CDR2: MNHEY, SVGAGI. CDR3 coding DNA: TGTGCCAGCAGTTACGTCTCAGGCCCTATCTATGGCTACACCTTC. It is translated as CASSYVSGPIYGYTF.

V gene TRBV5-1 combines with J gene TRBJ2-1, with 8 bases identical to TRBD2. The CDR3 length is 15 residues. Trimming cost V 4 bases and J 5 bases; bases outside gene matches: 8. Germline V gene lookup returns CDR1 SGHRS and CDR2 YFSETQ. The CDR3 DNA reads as TGCGCCAGCAGCCCGTTTCGGGGGGGTCACAATGAGCAGTTCTTC. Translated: CASSPFRGGHNEQFF.

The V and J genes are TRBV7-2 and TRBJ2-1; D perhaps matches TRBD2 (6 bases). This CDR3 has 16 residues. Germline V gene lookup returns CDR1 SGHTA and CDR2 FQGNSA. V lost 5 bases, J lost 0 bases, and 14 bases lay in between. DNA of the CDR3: TGTGCCAGCAGCATCGGGACTCAGAGCTCCTACAATGAGCAGTTCTTC. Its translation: CASSIGTQSSYNEQFF.

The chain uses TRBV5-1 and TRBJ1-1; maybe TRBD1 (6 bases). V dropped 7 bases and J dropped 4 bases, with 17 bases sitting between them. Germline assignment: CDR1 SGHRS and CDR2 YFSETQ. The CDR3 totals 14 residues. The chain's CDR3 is CASGRVRGATEAFF. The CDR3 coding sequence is TGCGCCAGCGGTCGGGTCAGGGGAGCCACTGAAGCTTTCTTT. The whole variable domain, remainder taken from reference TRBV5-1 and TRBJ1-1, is KAGVTQTPRYLIKTRGQQVTLSCSPISGHRSVSWYQQTPGQGLQFLFEYFSETQRNKGNFPGRFSGRQFSNSRSEMNVSTLELGDSALYLCASGRVRGATEAFFGQGTRLTVV.

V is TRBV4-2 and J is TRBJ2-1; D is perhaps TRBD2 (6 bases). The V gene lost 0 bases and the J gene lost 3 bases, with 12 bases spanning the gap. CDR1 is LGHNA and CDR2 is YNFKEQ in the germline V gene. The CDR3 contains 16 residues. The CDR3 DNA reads TGTGCCAGCAGCCAAGACTCTAGCGAACTCTACAATGAGCAGTTCTTC. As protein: CASSQDSSELYNEQFF.

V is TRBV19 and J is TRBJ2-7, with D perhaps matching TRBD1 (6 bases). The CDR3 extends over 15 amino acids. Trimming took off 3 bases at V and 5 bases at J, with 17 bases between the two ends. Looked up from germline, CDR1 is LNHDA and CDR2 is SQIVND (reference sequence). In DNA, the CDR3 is TGTGCCAGTAGTATTTTGTGGGGGCTTCTCCACGAGCAGTACTTC. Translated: CASSILWGLLHEQYF.

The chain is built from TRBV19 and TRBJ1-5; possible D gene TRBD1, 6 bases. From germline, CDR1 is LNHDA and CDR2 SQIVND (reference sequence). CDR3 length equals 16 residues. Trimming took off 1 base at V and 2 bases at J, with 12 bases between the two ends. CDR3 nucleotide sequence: TGTGCCAGTAGTATAGGAGACCGACAGGGCAATCAGCCCCAGCATTTT. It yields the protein CASSIGDRQGNQPQHF.

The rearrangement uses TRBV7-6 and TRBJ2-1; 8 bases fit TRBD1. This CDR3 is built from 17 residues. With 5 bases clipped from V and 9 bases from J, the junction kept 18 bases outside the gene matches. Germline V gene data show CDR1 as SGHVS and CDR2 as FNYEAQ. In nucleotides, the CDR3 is TGTGCCAGCAGCCAACAGGCGGGGCGACAGGGGATGGGTGAGCAGTTCTTC. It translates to CASSQQAGRQGMGEQFF.

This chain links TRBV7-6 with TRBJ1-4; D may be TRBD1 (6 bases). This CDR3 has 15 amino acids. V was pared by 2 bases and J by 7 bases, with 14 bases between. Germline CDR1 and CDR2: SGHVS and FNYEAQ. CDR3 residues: CASSLHGTLIEKLFF. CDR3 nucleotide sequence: TGTGCCAGCAGCTTACATGGGACATTAATTGAAAAACTGTTTTTT.

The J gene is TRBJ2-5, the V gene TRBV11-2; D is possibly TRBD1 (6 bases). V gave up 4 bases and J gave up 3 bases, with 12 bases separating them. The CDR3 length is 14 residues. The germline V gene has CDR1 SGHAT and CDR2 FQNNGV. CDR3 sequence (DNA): TGTGCCAGCAGCTCTGGACAGAATAAAGAGACCCAGTACTTC. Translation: CASSSGQNKETQYF. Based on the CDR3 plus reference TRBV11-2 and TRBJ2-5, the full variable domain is EAGVAQSPRYKIIEKRQSVAFWCNPISGHATLYWYQQILGQGPKLLIQFQNNGVVDDSQLPKDRFSAERLKGVDSTLKIQPAKLEDSAVYLCASSSGQNKETQYFGPGTRLLVL.

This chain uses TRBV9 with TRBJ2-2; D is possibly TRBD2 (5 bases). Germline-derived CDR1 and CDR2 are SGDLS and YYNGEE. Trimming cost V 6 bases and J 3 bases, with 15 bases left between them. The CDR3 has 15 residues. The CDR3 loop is CASTTRSSDTGELFF. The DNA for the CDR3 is TGTGCCAGCACAACTAGATCATCGGACACCGGGGAGCTGTTTTTT. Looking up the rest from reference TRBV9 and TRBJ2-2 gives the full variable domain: DSGVTQTPKHLITATGQRVTLRCSPRSGDLSVYWYQQSLDQGLQFLIQYYNGEERAKGNILERFSAQQFPDLHSELNLSSLELGDSALYFCASTTRSSDTGELFFGEGSRLTVL.

The CDR3 DNA is TGTGCCAGCAGCTTAGGGGGCGATGGCGGCTATGGCTACACCTTC. Translated: CASSLGGDGGYGYTF. The chain recombines TRBV7-8 with TRBJ1-2, with D possibly TRBD1 on 5 matching bases. V was shortened by 1 base and J by 4 bases, with 13 bases between the two germline ends. Germline V gene sequence: CDR1 SGHVS, CDR2 FQNEAQ. The CDR3 loop spans 15 amino acids.

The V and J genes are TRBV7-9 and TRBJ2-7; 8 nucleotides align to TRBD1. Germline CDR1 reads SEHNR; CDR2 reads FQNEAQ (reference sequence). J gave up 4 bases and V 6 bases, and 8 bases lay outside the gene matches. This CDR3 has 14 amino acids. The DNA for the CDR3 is TGTGCCAGCAGACCCGACAGGGGTAAGTACGAGCAGTACTTC. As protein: CASRPDRGKYEQYF. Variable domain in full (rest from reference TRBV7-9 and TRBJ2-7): DTGVSQNPRHKITKRGQNVTFRCDPISEHNRLYWYRQTLGQGPEFLTYFQNEAQLEKSRLLSDRFSAERPKGSFSTLEIQRTEQGDSAMYLCASRPDRGKYEQYFGPGTRLTVT.

For the CDR3, the DNA is TGTGCCACCAGCAGAGATCGGGAAGCGAACACCGGGGAGCTGTTTTTT. Amino acid sequence: CATSRDREANTGELFF. The genes are TRBV15 and TRBJ2-2; D might be TRBD2 (5 bases). V was trimmed by 0 bases and J by 0 bases, leaving 8 bases between them. The CDR3 is 16 residues long. Germline values: CDR1 LNHNV, CDR2 YYDKDF (reference sequence).

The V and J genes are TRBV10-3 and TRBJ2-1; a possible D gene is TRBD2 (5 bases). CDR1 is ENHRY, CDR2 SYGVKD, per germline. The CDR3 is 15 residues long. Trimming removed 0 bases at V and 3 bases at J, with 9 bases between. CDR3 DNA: TGTGCCATCAGTGAGTCAACGGGGAACTACAATGAGCAGTTCTTC. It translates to CAISESTGNYNEQFF.

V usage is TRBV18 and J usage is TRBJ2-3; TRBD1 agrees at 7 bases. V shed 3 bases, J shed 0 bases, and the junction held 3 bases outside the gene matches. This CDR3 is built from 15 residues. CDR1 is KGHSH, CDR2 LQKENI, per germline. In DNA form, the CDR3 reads TGTGCCAGCTCACCGTTAGGGGGCAGCACAGATACGCAGTATTTT. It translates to CASSPLGGSTDTQYF.